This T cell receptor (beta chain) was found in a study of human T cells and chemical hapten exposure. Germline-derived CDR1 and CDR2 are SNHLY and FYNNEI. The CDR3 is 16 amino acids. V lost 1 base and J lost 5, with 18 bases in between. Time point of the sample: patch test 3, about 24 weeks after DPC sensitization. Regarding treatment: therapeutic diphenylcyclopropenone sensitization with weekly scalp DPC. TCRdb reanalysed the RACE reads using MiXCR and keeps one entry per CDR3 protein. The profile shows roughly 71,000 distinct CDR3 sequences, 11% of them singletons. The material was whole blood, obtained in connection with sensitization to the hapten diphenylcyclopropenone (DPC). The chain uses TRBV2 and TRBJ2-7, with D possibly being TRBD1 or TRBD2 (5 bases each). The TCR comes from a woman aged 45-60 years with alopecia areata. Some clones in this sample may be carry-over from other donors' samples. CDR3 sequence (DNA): TGTGCCAGCAGTGAAGATCCCGGGACGCGGCGGCACGAGCAGTACTTC. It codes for CASSEDPGTRRHEQYF.